These 19 T cell receptor beta chains share one sample of origin, sequenced in a study of T cell changes during pregnancy in multiple sclerosis. Some clones are missing from TCRdb's copy, which holds only in-frame ones; the method was immunoSEQ multiplex PCR. The table includes some 80,000 clones, 94% detected once. The specimen was CD4+ T cells from peripheral blood mononuclear cells, collected after pregnancy. The receptors originated from a female donor with multiple sclerosis, enrolled in a pregnancy study.

The chain recombines TRBV28 with TRBJ2-7; TRBD2 matches at 7 bases. The CDR3 totals 13 residues. V was clipped by 10 bases and J by 4 bases; unmatched bases: 10. Germline V gene lookup returns CDR1 MDHEN and CDR2 SYDVKM. The DNA of the CDR3 is TGTGCCACCATCGGCGGGAGTCGTTACGAGCAGTACTTC. Amino acid sequence: CATIGGSRYEQYF. Full variable domain (rest looked up from reference TRBV28 and TRBJ2-7): DVKVTQSSRYLVKRTGEKVFLECVQDMDHENMFWYRQDPGLGLRLIYFSYDVKMKEKGDIPEGYSVSREKKERFSLILESASTNQTSMYLCATIGGSRYEQYFGPGTRLTVT.

This chain connects TRBV5-4 to TRBJ2-6; no definite D call. The CDR3 covers 17 residues. Trimming cost V 1 base and J 0 bases, with 11 bases left between them. CDR1 SGHNT and CDR2 YYREEE come from the germline V gene (reference sequence). The CDR3 region is CASSLLTQISGANVLTF. The CDR3 DNA follows: TGTGCCAGCAGCTTGTTAACGCAGATCTCTGGGGCCAACGTCCTGACTTTC. The full variable domain, its missing parts supplied by reference TRBV5-4 and TRBJ2-6, is ETGVTQSPTHLIKTRGQQVTLRCSSQSGHNTVSWYQQALGQGPQFIFQYYREEENGRGNFPPRFSGLQFPNYSSELNVNALELDDSALYLCASSLLTQISGANVLTFGAGSRLTVL.

The gene calls are TRBV25-1 and TRBJ2-5; D unresolved. Germline values: CDR1 MGHDK, CDR2 SYGVNS. The CDR3 is 11 residues long. The V end was cut by 5 bases, the J end by 5 bases, with 6 bases between. CDR3 amino acids: CASSPGETQYF. The CDR3 DNA is TGTGCCAGCAGTCCCGGGGAGACCCAGTACTTC.

The chain links TRBV18 to TRBJ2-2; no clear D gene. The germline V gene has CDR1 KGHSH and CDR2 LQKENI. This CDR3 region has 12 residues. Trimming took 4 bases from V and 6 from J, leaving 6 bases between them. CDR3 sequence (DNA): TGTGCCAGCTCACACTACTCCGGGGAGCTGTTTTTT. This encodes CASSHYSGELFF.

The J gene is TRBJ1-1, the V gene TRBV5-1; TRBD1 matches at 8 bases. The CDR3 has 16 residues. CDR1 and CDR2 from the germline V gene are SGHRS and YFSETQ. The V and J ends lost 4 bases and 1 base, in that order; junction bases with no gene match: 9. CDR3 sequence reads: CASSGGGQGRNTEAFF. Here the CDR3 DNA reads TGCGCCAGCAGCGGCGGAGGACAGGGTAGGAACACTGAAGCTTTCTTT.

The chain employs TRBV13 and TRBJ2-7, with TRBD2 matching 7 bases. The ends lost 1 base at V and 11 bases at J; junction bases unmatched: 5. This CDR3 region has 12 residues. Germline V lookup: CDR1 PRHDT, CDR2 FYEKMQ (reference sequence). CDR3 in amino acids: CASSLVPGGKYF. As DNA, the CDR3 is TGTGCCAGCAGCTTAGTGCCCGGGGGGAAGTACTTC.

The chain carries TRBV30 and TRBJ2-7; a weak D match, TRBD1 (5 bases). Trimming cost V 2 bases and J 1 base, with 9 bases left between them. The CDR3 runs 13 residues. The germline CDR1 and CDR2 sequences are GTSNPN and SVGIG (reference sequence). The CDR3 loop reads CAWSLTVSYEQYF. The CDR3 DNA is TGTGCCTGGAGTCTGACAGTATCCTACGAGCAGTACTTC.

The rearrangement uses TRBV14 and TRBJ1-3; D possibly corresponds to TRBD1 (6 bases). Germline lookup yields CDR1 SGHDN and CDR2 FVKESK. V lost 1 base and J lost 0, with 13 bases in between. The CDR3 contains 17 residues. The CDR3 sequence is CASSQARWTVSGNTIYF. The CDR3 nucleotides are TGTGCCAGCAGCCAAGCACGGTGGACAGTCTCTGGAAACACCATATATTTT.

This clone was picked up a small number of times. The gene calls are TRBV7-8 and TRBJ2-6; D is perhaps TRBD2 (5 bases). This CDR3 has 17 amino acids. V was trimmed by 4 bases and J by 0 bases, leaving 13 bases between them. Per germline, CDR1 SGHVS and CDR2 FQNEAQ. CDR3 residues: CASSSRVEGSGANVLTF. CDR3 DNA: TGTGCCAGCAGCTCCCGGGTTGAGGGCTCTGGGGCCAACGTCCTGACTTTC.

V usage is TRBV4-3 and J usage is TRBJ2-3; 7 bases are shared with TRBD2. From germline, CDR1 is LGHNA and CDR2 YSLEER. The CDR3 length is 15 residues. V was clipped by 4 bases and J by 1 base; unmatched bases: 5. In nucleotides, the CDR3 is TGCGCCAGCAGCCCAGTAACTAGCGGCACAGATACGCAGTATTTT. The encoded protein is CASSPVTSGTDTQYF.

The chain is built from TRBV7-2 and TRBJ2-3, with D unresolved. CDR3 length: 15 residues. Germline CDR1 SGHTA, CDR2 FQGNSA. The V and J ends lost 0 bases and 0 bases respectively, with 7 bases between them. CDR3 protein: CASSLAAGSTDTQYF. In DNA, the CDR3 is TGTGCCAGCAGCTTAGCGGCAGGAAGCACAGATACGCAGTATTTT.

The chain links TRBV27 to TRBJ1-5, with no clear D. Trimming shortened V by 4 bases and J by 2 bases, and 9 bases separated the two germline ends. Germline lookup yields CDR1 MNHEY and CDR2 SMNVEV (reference sequence). The CDR3 spans 14 residues. The CDR3 DNA reads as TGTGCCAGCAGTTACGGGGTTGGCAATCAGCCCCAGCATTTT. Translation: CASSYGVGNQPQHF.

V usage is TRBV7-9 and J usage is TRBJ2-7, with TRBD2 as a possible D gene (5 bases). Germline V gene sequence: CDR1 SEHNR, CDR2 FQNEAQ (reference sequence). Between the trimmed V and J ends, which lost 10 bases and 3 bases, there was a span of 19 bases. CDR3 length: 14 amino acids. The CDR3 sequence is CANPERRTNYEQYF. The CDR3, as DNA: TGTGCCAACCCTGAGCGGAGAACGAACTACGAGCAGTACTTC.

The chain uses TRBV19 and TRBJ2-1; D possibly corresponds to TRBD1 (5 bases). Germline V gene sequence: CDR1 LNHDA, CDR2 SQIVND (reference sequence). V was trimmed by 5 bases and J by 4 bases, leaving 12 bases between them. The CDR3 is 14 amino acids. CDR3 DNA sequence: TGTGCCAGTAGTTCGGCCAGGGTATACAATGAGCAGTTCTTC. As protein: CASSSARVYNEQFF. The variable domain in full, with the rest retrieved from reference TRBV19 and TRBJ2-1, is DGGITQSPKYLFRKEGQNVTLSCEQNLNHDAMYWYRQDPGQGLRLIYYSQIVNDFQKGDIAEGYSVSREKKESFPLTVTSAQKNPTAFYLCASSSARVYNEQFFGPGTRLTVL.

This chain uses TRBV6-1 with TRBJ2-5, with 10 bases fitting TRBD1. Trimming cost V 0 bases and J 5 bases; bases outside gene matches: 6. This CDR3 comprises 16 residues. Germline V gives CDR1 MNHNS, CDR2 SASEGT. The CDR3 spells CASSEAVGTGAETQYF. The CDR3 nucleotides read TGTGCCAGCAGTGAAGCAGTCGGGACAGGGGCCGAGACCCAGTACTTC.

The V and J genes are TRBV30 and TRBJ2-1, with 11 bases lining up with TRBD2. V lost 6 bases to trimming and J lost 4 bases; unmatched junction nucleotides: 8. The CDR3 is 15 residues long. Germline CDR1 GTSNPN, CDR2 SVGIG (reference sequence). The CDR3 DNA follows: TGTGCCTGTCAGCCCCTAGCGGGAGGTTACAATGAGCAGTTCTTC. This codes for CACQPLAGGYNEQFF.

The J gene is TRBJ2-2, the V gene TRBV15, with D tentatively TRBD1 (6 bases). CDR3 length equals 16 residues. CDR1 and CDR2 from the germline V gene are LNHNV and YYDKDF (reference sequence). Trimming took 5 bases from V and 0 from J, leaving 13 bases between them. CDR3 in amino acids: CATSLHGGPNTGELFF. In DNA, the CDR3 is TGTGCCACCAGCCTTCATGGGGGCCCGAACACCGGGGAGCTGTTTTTT.

This clone has only a few counts. The rearrangement joins TRBV28 to TRBJ1-2; TRBD1 agrees at 7 bases. Trimming at V came to 3 bases and at J to 0 bases, leaving 13 bases not matched to a gene. This CDR3 contains 18 residues. Germline V CDR1 and CDR2: MDHEN, SYDVKM. For the CDR3, the DNA is TGTGCCAGCAGTTTCGTCCAAGGACAGGCTTCGTCTAACTATGGCTACACCTTC. This translates into CASSFVQGQASSNYGYTF.

This rearrangement joins TRBV7-2 to TRBJ1-1; D not certain. This CDR3 region has 14 residues. Germline values: CDR1 SGHTA, CDR2 FQGNSA. V was pared by 4 bases and J by 1 base, with 10 bases between. The CDR3 coding sequence is TGTGCCAGCAGCTCTGTTGGAGGGAACACTGAAGCTTTCTTT. It yields the protein CASSSVGGNTEAFF.